This T cell receptor beta chain was sequenced for a study of shared clonotypes between healthy human individuals (dated by TCRdb to about 2020). At the level of the whole study: A few men and a couple of women, aged 18 to 49 years, made up the cohort. Different laboratories and diverse techniques were used to prepare libraries and sequence TCR repertoires, to increase sequencing depth and limit assay-specific biases. Per donor, leukapheresis produced somewhere between about 0.8 and 9 billion PBMCs. For each donor, CD4 naive and CD4 memory were each run on three plates, CD8 naive on two plates, and CD8 memory on one plate. To estimate repertoire size and how much clonotype sharing occurs between individuals, the study deeply sequenced the blood TCR repertoires of 4 to 6 healthy adults.

For the CD8 naive samples, CD45RO-negative cells were positively selected for CCR7, yielding a CD45RA+CCR7+ population from which TemRA cells were excluded. Healthy HIV-negative adults with no recently reported acute infections or vaccinations were included as donors. All donors were Caucasian adults living in Nashville, Tennessee, USA. Blood was obtained by leukapheresis, after which PBMCs were separated by Ficoll-Histopaque density gradient centrifugation and cryopreserved in liquid nitrogen vapor phase. Analytical flow cytometry was used to check the purity and quantity of every magnetically sorted T cell population. Genomic DNA was isolated from every sorted fraction and measured by UV absorbance on a Nanodrop 2000c. Using the deep immunoSEQ assay, TCR CDR3 regions were amplified from genomic DNA by multiplex PCR. Extracted genomic DNA from each cell subset was distributed evenly across all wells of several immunoSEQ 96-well plates, and each plate was treated as a replicate. For sorted subsets, roughly 200 ng of genomic DNA, equivalent to some 30,000 T cell genomes, went into each replicate PCR. The purified libraries were quantified using a Qubit 3.0 fluorometer, sized with a Bioanalyzer 2100, and then quantified again using the KAPA Library Quantification kit. Every immunoSEQ 96-well plate was sequenced on a separate single-read 150-cycle Illumina NextSeq 550 flow cell. Turning to the authors' computational methods: Because the immunoSEQ output included only junctional sequences and no quality scores, the filtering could not be the same as the filtering used for full-length reads. To assign V/J genes and CDR3, sequences were annotated using PyIR, a Python wrapper for IgBLAST v1.9, with IMGT germline references. Reads were filtered out if the reads had weak V/J assignments (E-value above 1e-6), no CDR3, stop codons, out-of-frame junctions, or ambiguous translated residues. V3J clonotypes were defined as sequences sharing an identical inferred V gene, J gene, and CDR3 amino acid sequence. Percentage overlap between repertoires was computed as shared unique clonotypes divided by the size of the smaller repertoire. Richness of each repertoire was evaluated using RTK rarefaction, the Chao1 estimator, and Recon v2.1 estimates of unobserved clonotypes. Generation probabilities for all TCRbeta clonotypes obtained by the gDNA method from a few donors were computed using OLGA. The immuneACCESS repertoire file appears here via TCRdb, limited to in-frame rearrangements. These files lack a portion of the clones; in checked studies, under half of the deficit traces to unresolved V genes, and the cause of the others is not known. The V and J calls and clone size were taken over from that table, and D and trimming were inferred from the DNA. The sample data list more than 2 million clones, and 85% to 95% of these were observed just once. The ten top clones hold around 1.7% of the sample.

Compared with germline, V lacks 11 bases and J lacks 6 bases; bases without a gene match: 14. The CDR3, from cysteine to phenylalanine, totals 15 residues. Just the 45-base CDR3 DNA is kept, in frame starting at base 1. The germline V gene supplies CDR1 MGHDK and CDR2 SYGVNS. Broad study findings and their caveats: Pairwise subsampling indicated that sequencing depth was expected to affect the degree of clonotype sharing among donors. Estimated clonotype richness was generally larger for naive than for memory subsets. Incomplete sequencing was indicated by rarefaction of sorted-subset datasets, despite the large sequencing depth. When several donors were compared, the shared fraction of clonotypes was around 5.1% for naive CD4, over 3% for naive CD8, more than 2% for memory CD4, and 0.4% for memory CD8. Compared with non-shared clonotypes, the clonotypes found in all four sorted-subset donors had higher generation probabilities. The genetic and exposure-history diversity represented was limited by the small number of donors. Only blood was sampled, and tissue TCR repertoires likely differ from those in blood.

As for this clone: The target of this receptor is not known. Base-call qualities are not available, and no considerably larger clone is one nucleotide away.

The clonotype originates from a young man in good health. Some clones in this sample may be carry-over from other donors' samples. The sequence links TRBV25-1 to TRBJ2-3, and 10 bases in between align with TRBD2. Sequenced input: naive CD8+ T cells from PBMCs. Interpreted using the paper, the cell subset or site label stands for: CD45RA+CCR7+. The DNA sequence is as follows: TGTGCCTCCGGACTGGAACTAGCGGGACCTGATACGCAGTATTTT. The resulting protein is CASGLELAGPDTQYF.